These 8 T cell receptor beta chains were all obtained from the same sample, sequenced in a study of breast tumors, draining lymph nodes, adjacent tissues. The lymph nodes were axillary draining lymph nodes from breast cancer patients. A single record per CDR3 protein comes from TCRdb applying MiXCR to the multiplex PCR reads. The sample consists of 150,000 to 200,000 distinct CDR3 sequences, 30% to 35% of them appearing once. The sequencing sample was made of axillary lymph node tissue. The source is a female donor with breast cancer. Some clones in this sample may be carry-over from other donors' samples.

Ten or more counts support this clonotype. The genes are TRBV7-9 and TRBJ2-2; 8 nucleotides match TRBD2. Germline V gene lookup returns CDR1 SEHNR and CDR2 FQNEAQ (reference sequence). The CDR3 runs to 16 residues. V shed 7 bases, J shed 2 bases, and the junction held 9 bases outside the gene matches. For the CDR3, the DNA is TGTGCCAGCATCATATCAGCGGGAGTTAACACCGGGGAGCTGTTTTTT. The encoded protein is CASIISAGVNTGELFF.

In regard to this clonotype: Possible read error: a much larger clone is one base away. For the CDR3, the DNA is TGTGCCAGCTCACCACCGGGGGGCGGGGAGCTGTTTTTT. This encodes CASSPPGGGELFF. The chain has TRBV18 and TRBJ2-2, with D perhaps TRBD2 (6 bases). The CDR3 length is 13 residues. Trimming removed 0 bases at V and 7 bases at J, with 6 bases between. Germline V gene sequence: CDR1 KGHSH, CDR2 LQKENI.

This chain joins TRBV5-4 and TRBJ1-1; D ambiguous. This CDR3 has 13 residues. Germline lookup yields CDR1 SGHNT and CDR2 YYREEE (reference sequence). Trimming took 1 base from V and 7 from J, leaving 11 bases between them. In nucleotides, the CDR3 is TGTGCCAGCAGCTTGAAGGTGAACGGTGAAGCTTTCTTT. Protein product: CASSLKVNGEAFF.

CDR3 nucleotides: TGCAGCGTTGAATCACCGACAGAGGGAATCGGGGAGCTGTTTTTT. Its protein is CSVESPTEGIGELFF. V gene TRBV29-1 combines with J gene TRBJ2-2; D may match TRBD1 or TRBD2 (5 bases each). V was pared by 2 bases and J by 7 bases, with 17 bases between. Germline V gene sequence: CDR1 SQVTM, CDR2 ANQGSEA. The CDR3 length is 15 residues.

This clonotype was observed a handful of times. The chain has TRBV7-8 and TRBJ2-1; possibly TRBD1 for D (6 bases). V shed 4 bases and J shed 2 bases, with 12 bases lying between them. The CDR3 totals 15 residues. Germline CDR1 is SGHVS and CDR2 is FQNEAQ. CDR3 nucleotide sequence: TGTGCCAGCAGCTGGACAGCGAGCCCCTACAATGAGCAGTTCTTC. As protein: CASSWTASPYNEQFF.

This clonotype was counted a single time. The chain carries TRBV29-1 and TRBJ2-2, with D maybe TRBD2 (5 bases). V was shortened by 6 bases and J by 4 bases, with 12 bases between the two germline ends. CDR3 length: 13 residues. Per germline, CDR1 SQVTM and CDR2 ANQGSEA. CDR3 sequence reads: CSVRVSGTGELFF. CDR3 nucleotides: TGCAGCGTCCGAGTAAGCGGCACCGGGGAGCTGTTTTTT.

The V gene is TRBV25-1, the J gene TRBJ2-7, with D possibly being TRBD2 (6 bases). This CDR3 has 13 residues. CDR1 and CDR2 (germline): MGHDK, SYGVNS. Deletions cut 11 bases from V and 2 bases from J, with 16 bases between. The DNA for the CDR3 is TGTGCCCGAGGGGACTGGCCGGCCTACGAGCAGTACTTC. Translation: CARGDWPAYEQYF.

This clonotype showed up many times. The chain links TRBV7-9 to TRBJ2-1; 10 nucleotides match TRBD2. The ends lost 2 bases at V and 9 bases at J; junction bases unmatched: 10. Germline V CDR1 and CDR2: SEHNR, FQNEAQ (reference sequence). The length of the CDR3 is 16 residues. The CDR3 DNA follows: TGTGCCAGCAGCTTAACCAGCGGGAGGGCCTCCTTTGAGCAGTTCTTC. Translating gives CASSLTSGRASFEQFF.